This T cell receptor beta chain derives from a study of post-analysis software for immune sequencing data. Findings and caveats of the study: Multiple sclerosis was associated with a significant reduction in normalized Chao1 diversity relative to controls. The five TRBV segments detected at higher frequency in patients than in controls included TRBV5-6, TRBV5-1 and TRBV20-1.

TCR beta cDNA libraries included unique molecular identifiers. Input amounts of 1 to 10 million T cells were used. These gave 500,000 or so cDNA molecules, so each molecule approximated one T cell. TCRdb itself ran the PCR reads through MiXCR, one entry per CDR3 protein. The sample consists of 600,000 to 750,000 distinct CDR3 sequences, approximately 59% of them appearing once. Germline loops: CDR1 SGHAT, CDR2 FQNNGV. Deletions cut 5 bases from V and 0 bases from J, with 15 bases between. The CDR3 extends over 16 amino acids. This clonotype has a handful of counts. Its target is not known. The receptor was derived from a girl aged 2-9 years with multiple sclerosis. Sequencing was carried out using blood. The V gene is TRBV11-2, the J gene TRBJ2-3; D gene ambiguous. CDR3 DNA sequence: TGTGCCAGCAGCCTTCACTCACCCCCTAGCACAGATACGCAGTATTTT. Its protein is CASSLHSPPSTDTQYF.